The rows below give T cell receptor beta chains drawn from one sample of a study of shared clonotypes between healthy human individuals. This table comes from immunoSEQ multiplex PCR, and its TCRdb copy is limited to in-frame clones, with some not included. The data contain about 2.2 million clones, 90% to 95% of them singletons. The sample taken for sequencing was naive CD8+ T cells from PBMCs. The receptors stem from a man aged 18 to 30 in good health. Some clones in this sample may be carry-over from other donors' samples. The CDR3 runs from the conserved cysteine through the conserved F or W. D genes are given only for firm matches. Clone size, where shown, is once, few, many, or a class for clones that have expanded.

J	D	V	size	CDR3	DNA
TRBJ2-1	.	TRBV27	once	CASSSAGSNEQFF	TGTGCCAGCAGTTCGGCAGGGAGTAATGAGCAGTTCTTC
TRBJ1-2	.	TRBV7-9	.	CASILDRDYGYTF	TGTGCCAGCATCCTAGACAGAGACTATGGCTACACCTTC
TRBJ1-1	.	TRBV7-9	once	CASSSRALNTEAFF	TGTGCCAGCAGCAGCAGGGCCCTGAACACTGAAGCTTTCTTT
TRBJ1-6	TRBD1	TRBV30	.	CAWSTGGAGSPLHF	TGTGCCTGGAGTACAGGGGGCGCAGGCTCACCCCTCCACTTT
TRBJ1-2	TRBD1	TRBV28	.	CASSPDRGNGYTF	TGTGCCAGCAGTCCCGACAGGGGAAACGGCTACACCTTC
TRBJ2-3	.	TRBV7-6	.	CASSTWPRLDTQYF	TGTGCCAGCAGCACATGGCCGAGGTTAGATACGCAGTATTTT
TRBJ1-1	.	TRBV9	.	CASTPGPNTEAFF	TGTGCCAGCACCCCTGGACCGAACACTGAAGCTTTCTTT
TRBJ1-1	TRBD1	TRBV7-9	.	CASSPGTGGTEAFF	TGTGCCAGCAGCCCCGGGACAGGGGGCACTGAAGCTTTCTTT
TRBJ1-2	.	TRBV27	.	CASSPVQGPFLNYGYTF	TGTGCCAGCAGTCCAGTACAGGGACCCTTTCTGAACTATGGCTACACCTTC
TRBJ1-1	.	TRBV19	few	CASSMWGGTEAFF	TGTGCCAGTAGTATGTGGGGAGGCACTGAAGCTTTCTTT
TRBJ2-1	.	TRBV9	.	CASSVASPPYNEQFF	TGTGCCAGCAGCGTAGCCTCACCTCCCTACAATGAGCAGTTCTTC